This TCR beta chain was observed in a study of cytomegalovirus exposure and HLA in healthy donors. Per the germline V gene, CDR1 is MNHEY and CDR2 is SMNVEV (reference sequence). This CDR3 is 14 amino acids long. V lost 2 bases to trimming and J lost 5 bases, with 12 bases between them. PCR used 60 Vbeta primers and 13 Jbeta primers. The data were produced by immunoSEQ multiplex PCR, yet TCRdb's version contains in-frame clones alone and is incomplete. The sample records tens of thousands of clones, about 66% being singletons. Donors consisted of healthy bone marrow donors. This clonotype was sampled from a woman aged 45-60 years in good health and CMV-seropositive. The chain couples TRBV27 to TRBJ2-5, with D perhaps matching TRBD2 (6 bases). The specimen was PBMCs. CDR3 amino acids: CASSLSTSRETQYF. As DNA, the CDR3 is TGTGCCAGCAGTTTAAGTACTAGCAGGGAGACCCAGTACTTC.